This T cell receptor beta chain was identified in a study of post-analysis software for immune sequencing data. Every TCR beta cDNA library bore unique molecular identifiers. TCRdb reprocessed the PCR reads via MiXCR and lists one record per CDR3 protein. The sample has approximately 150,000 distinct CDR3 sequences, over 25% seen once; the top ten hold roughly 1.6%. V lost 0 bases, J lost 2 bases, and 5 bases stayed unmatched. This CDR3 has 16 residues. Germline CDR1 and CDR2: ENHRY and SYGVKD. Findings of the study overall: Four or five TRBV segments, TRBV5-6, TRBV5-1 and TRBV20-1 among them, were found more frequent in patients than controls.

This clonotype has a count of ten or more. Its target is not known. The sequence came from a girl under 18 with multiple sclerosis. What was sequenced was blood. The chain joins TRBV10-3 to TRBJ2-7, with 9 bases that match TRBD2. The CDR3 DNA sequence: TGTGCCATCAGTGAGTCCAGGACTAGCGAGACCTACGAGCAGTACTTC. Its translation: CAISESRTSETYEQYF.